What follows are 24 T cell receptor beta chains derived from one specimen sequenced in a study of T cell responses to AZD1222 COVID-19 vaccine. Clones were sequenced by immunoSEQ multiplex PCR, and TCRdb holds only the in-frame ones, with some missing. This repertoire shows over 95,000 clones, approximately 88% found once; its top ten account for 6.5%. Sequencing was performed on peripheral blood, taken 28 days after the second AZD1222 dose. These receptor sequences come from an adult who received the AZD1222 COVID-19 vaccine.

This chain joins TRBV7-9 and TRBJ1-4; TRBD1 matches at 7 bases. CDR1 is SEHNR and CDR2 is FQNEAQ in the germline V gene (reference sequence). Trimming took 5 bases from V and 6 from J; bases not matched to a gene: 6. The CDR3 is 14 residues long. The CDR3 sequence is CASSEGARDEKLFF. CDR3 coding DNA: TGTGCCAGCAGCGAGGGGGCGCGGGATGAAAAACTGTTTTTT.

The chain joins TRBV28 to TRBJ1-4; D call uncertain. The germline V and J ends were trimmed by 2 bases and 5 bases, with 9 bases remaining between them. This CDR3 is 14 amino acids long. CDR1 is MDHEN, CDR2 SYDVKM, per germline. CDR3 nucleotide sequence: TGTGCCAGCAGTTTAGGGGAGAAGAATGAAAAACTGTTTTTT. Its translation: CASSLGEKNEKLFF.

This clone was recorded once. The chain links TRBV5-1 to TRBJ1-4, with no clear D. Germline V gene sequence: CDR1 SGHRS, CDR2 YFSETQ. CDR3 size: 15 residues. Deletions cut 2 bases from V and 4 bases from J, with 12 bases between. CDR3: CASSFNPGFNEKLFF. The CDR3 nucleotides read TGCGCCAGCAGCTTTAATCCGGGGTTTAATGAAAAACTGTTTTTT.

The chain combines TRBV4-3 with TRBJ1-2; TRBD1 agrees at 7 bases. Per germline, CDR1 LGHNA and CDR2 YSLEER. The CDR3 is made up of 15 amino acids. Losses at the gene ends were 0 bases for V and 8 bases for J; bases not matched to a gene: 9. CDR3 sequence (DNA): TGCGCCAGCAGCCAAGAAACGACAGGGTCGGCAGGCTACACCTTC. Its translation is CASSQETTGSAGYTF.

There are many counts of this clone. The genes are TRBV7-8 and TRBJ1-4; D is perhaps TRBD1 (5 bases). The CDR3 contains 14 residues. Trimming removed 5 bases at V and 8 bases at J, with 15 bases between. Germline-derived CDR1 and CDR2 are SGHVS and FQNEAQ. The CDR3 region has the DNA TGTGCCAGCAGCCCCCCGGAATGGGGGGAAAAACTGTTTTTT. This encodes CASSPPEWGEKLFF.

The table lists this clone with a few counts. This chain links TRBV5-5 with TRBJ1-2, with a possible D match to TRBD1 (6 bases). The V gene's germline CDR1 is SGHKS and CDR2 YYEKEE (reference sequence). The ends were cut back, 3 bases at V and 4 bases at J, with 16 bases in the middle. There are 15 residues in the CDR3. The CDR3 protein is CASSWNTGSSYGYTF. As DNA, the CDR3 is TGTGCCAGCAGCTGGAACACAGGGTCCTCCTATGGCTACACCTTC.

The chain is built from TRBV28 and TRBJ2-7; D call uncertain. Germline lookup yields CDR1 MDHEN and CDR2 SYDVKM. The CDR3 sequence is 14 residues long. The germline V and J ends were trimmed by 2 bases and 2 bases, with 10 bases remaining between them. CDR3 sequence: CASSLSTVAYEQYF. CDR3 nucleotide sequence: TGTGCCAGCAGTTTAAGTACAGTCGCCTACGAGCAGTACTTC.

The V call is TRBV5-6, the J call TRBJ2-7; D is unresolved. Germline V gives CDR1 SGHDT, CDR2 YYEEEE. V was trimmed by 2 bases and J by 0 bases, leaving 6 bases between them. CDR3 length: 13 amino acids. This CDR3 is CASSFDGSYEQYF. The CDR3 DNA is TGTGCCAGCAGCTTTGACGGCTCCTACGAGCAGTACTTC.

V usage is TRBV5-1 and J usage is TRBJ1-1; no definite D call. V lost 4 bases and J lost 0, with 7 bases in between. The CDR3 runs to 13 residues. Germline V lookup: CDR1 SGHRS, CDR2 YFSETQ. CDR3 nucleotides: TGCGCCAGCAGCCCTGATATGAACACTGAAGCTTTCTTT. Protein product: CASSPDMNTEAFF. The whole variable domain, remainder taken from reference TRBV5-1 and TRBJ1-1, is KAGVTQTPRYLIKTRGQQVTLSCSPISGHRSVSWYQQTPGQGLQFLFEYFSETQRNKGNFPGRFSGRQFSNSRSEMNVSTLELGDSALYLCASSPDMNTEAFFGQGTRLTVV.

V is TRBV7-8 and J is TRBJ1-5, with D uncertain. CDR3 size: 20 residues. CDR1 is SGHVS and CDR2 is FQNEAQ in the germline V gene. Trimming stripped 5 bases from V and 3 bases from J, with 29 bases between. The CDR3 sequence is CASSGPRLVWEGIHNQPQHF. The CDR3 coding sequence is TGTGCCAGCAGCGGCCCCAGGCTTGTATGGGAGGGCATTCACAATCAGCCCCAGCATTTT. The full variable domain, completed using reference TRBV7-8 and TRBJ1-5, is GAGVSQSPRYKVAKRGQDVALRCDPISGHVSLFWYQQALGQGPEFLTYFQNEAQLDKSGLPSDRFFAERPEGSVSTLKIQRTQQEDSAVYLCASSGPRLVWEGIHNQPQHFGDGTRLSIL.

J is TRBJ1-2 and V is TRBV19; 10 nucleotides agree with TRBD1. The CDR3 totals 16 residues. V lost 5 bases, J lost 4 bases, and 10 bases stayed unmatched. CDR1 is LNHDA and CDR2 is SQIVND in the germline V gene (reference sequence). The CDR3, as DNA: TGTGCCAGTAGTTTCTCCGGGACAGGGGCCCTCTATGGCTACACCTTC. This codes for CASSFSGTGALYGYTF.

This clone was detected only once. The chain links TRBV19 to TRBJ1-3; D may be TRBD1 (5 bases). CDR3 length: 15 residues. Germline CDR1 reads LNHDA; CDR2 reads SQIVND (reference sequence). V lost 7 bases and J 3 bases, leaving 16 bases between the germline ends. CDR3 in amino acids: CASTLRGMGGNTIYF. The CDR3 DNA reads as TGTGCCAGTACCCTCCGGGGGATGGGTGGAAACACCATATATTTT.

The V and J genes are TRBV2 and TRBJ1-2; D ambiguous. With 6 bases removed from V and 2 bases from J, the gap between germline ends came to 7 bases. CDR1 SNHLY and CDR2 FYNNEI come from the germline V gene. CDR3 length equals 12 residues. CDR3: CASRYSNYGYTF. CDR3 sequence (DNA): TGTGCCAGCAGGTACAGCAACTATGGCTACACCTTC.

The gene calls are TRBV10-3 and TRBJ2-1, with no clear D. V lost 6 bases and J lost 0, with 15 bases in between. The CDR3 is 16 residues long. Germline V CDR1 and CDR2: ENHRY, SYGVKD. CDR3 DNA sequence: TGTGCCATCAGAAGTTCAGACGGAATCTCCTACAATGAGCAGTTCTTC. Its protein product is CAIRSSDGISYNEQFF.

As to this clone: The same CDR3 can be traced to other DNA sequences in this sample. The chain has TRBV18 and TRBJ1-2; 7 bases align to TRBD1. V lost 3 bases to trimming and J lost 4 bases; unmatched junction nucleotides: 2. The CDR3 extends over 13 amino acids. Per the germline V gene, CDR1 is KGHSH and CDR2 is LQKENI. The CDR3 loop reads CASSPDRVYGYTF. The CDR3 DNA reads TGTGCCAGCTCACCTGACAGGGTCTATGGCTACACCTTC. The full variable domain, rest sourced from reference TRBV18 and TRBJ1-2, is NAGVMQNPRHLVRRRGQEARLRCSPMKGHSHVYWYRQLPEEGLKFMVYLQKENIIDESGMPKERFSAEFPKEGPSILRIQQVVRGDSAAYFCASSPDRVYGYTFGSGTRLTVV.

This clone is a singleton in its sample. This rearrangement joins TRBV6-6 to TRBJ1-5, with D uncertain. Trimming pared 5 bases from V and 7 bases from J, leaving 24 bases between. The CDR3 length is 17 residues. Germline loops: CDR1 MNHNY, CDR2 SVGAGI (reference sequence). The CDR3 reads CASSQFFDVGNAQPQHF. The DNA of the CDR3 is TGTGCCAGCAGTCAATTCTTCGACGTTGGCAATGCACAGCCCCAGCATTTT.

The rearrangement joins TRBV5-1 to TRBJ2-1; perhaps TRBD2 as D (5 bases). Trimming removed 4 bases from V and 7 bases from J, with 9 bases in between. CDR3 length equals 12 residues. CDR1 and CDR2 from the germline V gene are SGHRS and YFSETQ. The CDR3 nucleotides are TGCGCCAGCAGCCGGGGTGAGAATGAGCAGTTCTTC. This sequence encodes CASSRGENEQFF.

A word on this clone: One end of the junction fails to match germline, which may point to a read error. The genes are TRBV5-1 and TRBJ1-1; 8 bases agree with TRBD1. Germline CDR1 is SGHRS and CDR2 is YFSETQ. The CDR3 has 14 residues. The CDR3 bases are TGCGCCAGCAGCTTGGTTCCAGGACAGGGTGAAACTTTCTTT. This codes for CASSLVPGQGETFF. Using reference TRBV5-1 and TRBJ1-1 for the parts outside the CDR3, the full variable domain is KAGVTQTPRYLIKTRGQQVTLSCSPISGHRSVSWYQQTPGQGLQFLFEYFSETQRNKGNFPGRFSGRQFSNSRSEMNVSTLELGDSALYLCASSLVPGQGETFFGQGTRLTVV.

This clone was detected a few times. The V gene is TRBV5-1, the J gene TRBJ1-6; 11 bases map to TRBD1. Germline trimming cut 3 bases from V and 7 bases from J; bases unmatched to any gene: 0. Germline CDR1 SGHRS, CDR2 YFSETQ. The length of the CDR3 is 14 residues. In DNA form, the CDR3 reads TGCGCCAGCAGCTGGGACAGGGGGAATTCACCCCTCCACTTT. Protein sequence: CASSWDRGNSPLHF.

The chain joins TRBV7-9 to TRBJ1-1, with D uncertain. Germline assignment: CDR1 SEHNR and CDR2 FQNEAQ (reference sequence). The CDR3 is 14 residues long. Trimming removed 2 bases from V and 1 base from J, with 8 bases in between. The chain's CDR3 is CASSLSAENTEAFF. As DNA, the CDR3 is TGTGCCAGCAGCTTATCGGCAGAGAACACTGAAGCTTTCTTT.

The chain has TRBV10-2 and TRBJ1-2, with D unresolved. Germline CDR1 is WSHSY and CDR2 is SAAADI. V was shortened by 2 bases and J by 4 bases, with 8 bases between the two germline ends. This CDR3 region has 13 residues. CDR3: CASSELGSYGYTF. In DNA form, the CDR3 reads TGCGCCAGCAGTGAGCTCGGATCCTATGGCTACACCTTC.

The chain joins TRBV7-6 to TRBJ2-1, with D perhaps assigned TRBD1 or TRBD2 (6 bases each). The CDR3 contains 16 residues. The V gene lost 1 base and the J gene lost 1 base, with 11 bases spanning the gap. The germline gives CDR1 SGHVS, CDR2 FNYEAQ. The CDR3 nucleotides are TGTGCCAGCAGCTTAGGGGGGGCTTCATCCTACAATGAGCAGTTCTTC. Amino acid sequence: CASSLGGASSYNEQFF.

V is TRBV5-1 and J is TRBJ2-7, with 8 bases lining up with TRBD2. Per the germline V gene, CDR1 is SGHRS and CDR2 is YFSETQ. V lost 2 bases and J lost 3; bases outside the gene matches: 4. CDR3 length: 14 residues. The CDR3 nucleotides are TGCGCCAGCAGCTTTAACGGGGGGGACTACGAGCAGTACTTC. Translated: CASSFNGGDYEQYF.

The chain combines TRBV4-1 with TRBJ1-4, with 7 positions matching TRBD1. V was pared by 4 bases and J by 8 bases, with 10 bases of the junction left unmatched. This CDR3 is built from 15 residues. Germline V lookup: CDR1 MGHRA, CDR2 YSYEKL. As DNA, the CDR3 is TGCGCCAGCAGCCTATCGACAGGGTTCCGCGAAAAACTGTTTTTT. Its protein is CASSLSTGFREKLFF.